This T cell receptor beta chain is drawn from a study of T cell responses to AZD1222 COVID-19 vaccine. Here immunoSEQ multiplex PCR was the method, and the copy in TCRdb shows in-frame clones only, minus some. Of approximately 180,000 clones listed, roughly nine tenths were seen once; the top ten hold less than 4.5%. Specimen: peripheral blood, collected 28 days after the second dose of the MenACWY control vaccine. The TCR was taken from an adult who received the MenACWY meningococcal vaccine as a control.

The chain's CDR3 is CASSLTGGVTEAFF. The CDR3 bases are TGTGCCAGTAGCCTGACAGGGGGCGTCACTGAAGCTTTCTTT. The chain combines TRBV19 with TRBJ1-1, with 10 bases that match TRBD1. The CDR3 spans 14 residues. With V trimmed by 6 bases and J by 4 bases, 5 bases remained unmatched. Germline V CDR1 and CDR2: LNHDA, SQIVND (reference sequence).